These 28 T cell receptor beta chains were all obtained from the same sample, sequenced in a study of blood T cell repertoires in COVID-19. Sequencing was performed with immunoSEQ multiplex PCR; in TCRdb, only in-frame clones are kept and a portion is missing. The table has 200,000 to 250,000 clones, roughly 89% seen once. Input material: peripheral blood. Receptors originate from a man aged 55 to 70 who had recovered from COVID-19.

The chain combines TRBV30 with TRBJ2-7; tentative D call: TRBD1 (6 bases). Trimming removed 5 bases at V and 1 base at J, with 12 bases between. The germline CDR1 and CDR2 sequences are GTSNPN and SVGIG (reference sequence). The CDR3 is 13 amino acids. CDR3: CAWDRDTSYEQYF. In DNA, the CDR3 is TGTGCCTGGGACCGGGACACGTCCTACGAGCAGTACTTC.

This clone came up a few times. The V call is TRBV30, the J call TRBJ2-7; D perhaps matches TRBD2 (6 bases). Trimming took 2 bases from V and 2 from J, leaving 25 bases between them. The CDR3 runs 18 residues. Looked up from germline, CDR1 is GTSNPN and CDR2 is SVGIG (reference sequence). The CDR3 region is CAWSKSGTGSSSPYEQYF. The CDR3 region has the DNA TGTGCCTGGAGTAAGTCAGGGACCGGGAGTTCGAGCCCCTACGAGCAGTACTTC.

With respect to this clone: Other DNA sequences within the sample encode an identical CDR3. The chain recombines TRBV5-1 with TRBJ2-5; tentative D call: TRBD1 (5 bases). V was shortened by 0 bases and J by 5 bases, with 11 bases between the two germline ends. This CDR3 contains 14 residues. Germline CDR1 SGHRS, CDR2 YFSETQ. The CDR3 here is CASSLEGSRETQYF. CDR3 nucleotide sequence: TGCGCCAGCAGCTTGGAGGGGTCCAGGGAGACCCAGTACTTC.

V gene TRBV7-8 combines with J gene TRBJ2-7; D perhaps matches TRBD1 (6 bases). Germline CDR1 and CDR2: SGHVS and FQNEAQ. CDR3 length: 14 residues. The V end lost 4 bases, the J end lost 3 bases, and 13 bases lay between the germline ends. The CDR3 DNA reads as TGTGCCAGCAGCTCCACAGGGAGAGGCTACGAGCAGTACTTC. Its protein product is CASSSTGRGYEQYF.

The gene calls are TRBV28 and TRBJ2-3; D is possibly TRBD1 (5 bases). V lost 7 bases, J lost 2 bases, and 7 bases lay in between. The CDR3 consists of 12 residues. The germline CDR1 and CDR2 sequences are MDHEN and SYDVKM. CDR3 loop: CASTGFTDTQYF. The CDR3 DNA reads as TGTGCCAGCACAGGGTTCACAGATACGCAGTATTTT.

In nucleotides, the CDR3 is TGTGCCAGCGTGGGGGGTTTTGGGTATGGCTACACCTTC. It codes for CASVGGFGYGYTF. This rearrangement joins TRBV12-3 or TRBV12-4 to TRBJ1-2; D possibly corresponds to TRBD1 (5 bases). The V end lost 8 bases, the J end lost 5 bases, and 15 bases lay between the germline ends. This CDR3 is 13 amino acids long.

The chain couples TRBV6-5 to TRBJ2-2; D call uncertain. V lost 6 bases, J lost 6 bases, and 8 bases lay in between. This CDR3 region has 12 residues. Germline CDR1 reads MNHEY; CDR2 reads SVGAGI. The CDR3 region is CASRQQAGELFF. CDR3 sequence (DNA): TGTGCCAGCAGGCAACAAGCCGGGGAGCTGTTTTTT.

The V and J genes are TRBV6-2 or TRBV6-3 and TRBJ2-2; 7 bases agree with TRBD1. The CDR3 length is 16 residues. The germline V gene encodes CDR1 MNHEY and CDR2 SVGEGT. Trimming at V came to 0 bases and at J to 1 base, leaving 2 bases not matched to a gene. CDR3 amino acids: CASSYSGTVNTGELFF. CDR3 nucleotide sequence: TGTGCCAGCAGTTACTCCGGGACAGTGAACACCGGGGAGCTGTTTTTT.

V is TRBV5-8 and J is TRBJ2-2, with D perhaps TRBD1 (5 bases). The CDR3 spans 15 residues. CDR1 and CDR2 (germline): SGHTS, YDEGEE. With 3 bases removed from V and 2 bases from J, the gap between germline ends came to 11 bases. CDR3: CASSSLDRNTGELFF. The CDR3 DNA is TGTGCCAGCAGCTCCTTAGACAGAAACACCGGGGAGCTGTTTTTT.

The chain employs TRBV7-2 and TRBJ2-7; TRBD2 aligns across 8 bases. V dropped 5 bases and J dropped 9; count of bases not matched to a gene: 15. Germline V CDR1 and CDR2: SGHTA, FQGNSA. The CDR3 is 15 residues long. For the CDR3, the DNA is TGTGCCAGCAGCACGTACAGGGAGGGGACTAGAGGGCAGTACTTC. It codes for CASSTYREGTRGQYF.

This sequence joins TRBV2 and TRBJ1-2, with D perhaps matching TRBD1 (5 bases). CDR3 length equals 14 residues. V was shortened by 7 bases and J by 7 bases, with 19 bases between the two germline ends. Germline V lookup: CDR1 SNHLY, CDR2 FYNNEI. The CDR3 coding sequence is TGTGCCAGCAATCCTCAGGGATCCTTCGGTGGCTACACCTTC. Residues: CASNPQGSFGGYTF.

The chain couples TRBV7-2 to TRBJ2-7; no firm D call. The V gene's germline CDR1 is SGHTA and CDR2 FQGNSA. V dropped 2 bases and J dropped 0 bases, with 14 bases sitting between them. The CDR3 consists of 16 residues. The CDR3 reads CASSLTVALSSYEQYF. The CDR3 nucleotides are TGTGCCAGCAGCTTAACGGTCGCCCTGAGCTCCTACGAGCAGTACTTC.

The rearrangement links TRBV7-3 to TRBJ2-2; 8 bases agree with TRBD1. The V gene's germline CDR1 is SGHTA and CDR2 FQGTGA. CDR3 length: 14 residues. The junction had 2 bases not matched to a gene; V was cut back by 2 bases and J by 6 bases. The CDR3 loop reads CASSLYRGSGELFF. The CDR3 DNA follows: TGTGCCAGCAGCTTATACAGGGGGTCCGGGGAGCTGTTTTTT.

The rearrangement links TRBV14 to TRBJ1-2; the D gene is possibly TRBD1 (6 bases). Trimming stripped 5 bases from V and 5 bases from J, with 21 bases between. Looked up from germline, CDR1 is SGHDN and CDR2 is FVKESK. The CDR3 extends over 16 amino acids. For the CDR3, the DNA is TGTGCCAGCAGCAAAACGCAGGGGCTCGGGGATTATGGCTACACCTTC. Translated, it gives CASSKTQGLGDYGYTF.

The chain links TRBV5-1 to TRBJ2-1; TRBD2 agrees at 7 bases. Germline V CDR1 and CDR2: SGHRS, YFSETQ. V lost 3 bases to trimming and J lost 0 bases; unmatched junction nucleotides: 3. This CDR3 is 15 amino acids long. CDR3 nucleotides: TGCGCCAGCAGCTCTAGCGGTAACTCCTACAATGAGCAGTTCTTC. Protein sequence: CASSSSGNSYNEQFF.

The chain joins TRBV21-1 to TRBJ2-5; the table gives TRBD1 as D, unverified against the DNA. TRBV21-1 is recorded as a pseudogene. The CDR3 consists of 14 residues. CDR3 DNA sequence: TGTGCCAGCAGCATCAGGACAGGGCAAGAGACCCAGTACTTC. It translates to CASSIRTGQETQYF.

The CDR3 DNA follows: TGCGCCAGCAGCTTAATGACTAGCGGGTCTGACGAGCAGTACTTC. Translated, it gives CASSLMTSGSDEQYF. The V gene is TRBV5-1, the J gene TRBJ2-7; TRBD2 aligns across 10 bases. This CDR3 is built from 15 residues. Unmatched junction bases numbered 7, after V lost 2 bases and J lost 5 bases. Germline CDR1 reads SGHRS; CDR2 reads YFSETQ.

This clone showed up just a few times. The genes are TRBV7-9 and TRBJ1-1, with 8 bases identical to TRBD1. The germline V gene has CDR1 SEHNR and CDR2 FQNEAQ (reference sequence). The CDR3 runs 13 residues. Trimming removed 2 bases from V and 4 bases from J; junction bases left unmatched: 0. The CDR3 is CASSLTGGTEAFF. CDR3 bases: TGTGCCAGCAGCTTAACAGGGGGCACTGAAGCTTTCTTT.

The chain joins TRBV7-9 to TRBJ1-3; 7 bases are shared with TRBD1. CDR1 SEHNR and CDR2 FQNEAQ come from the germline V gene (reference sequence). This CDR3 is 17 amino acids long. V shed 5 bases and J 4 bases; nucleotides not matched to a gene: 14. The CDR3 DNA follows: TGTGCCAGCAGCCGAATTATTGCCCCGGGACAGGGAAACACCATATATTTT. Encoded protein: CASSRIIAPGQGNTIYF.

V usage is TRBV19 and J usage is TRBJ1-3; D not certain. V shed 10 bases and J shed 0 bases, with 7 bases lying between them. CDR3 length equals 12 residues. Per the germline V gene, CDR1 is LNHDA and CDR2 is SQIVND (reference sequence). The CDR3 is CATAVSGNTIYF. Written as DNA, the CDR3 is TGTGCCACTGCGGTCTCTGGAAACACCATATATTTT.

The rearrangement links TRBV5-1 to TRBJ2-3; TRBD1 agrees at 8 bases. Germline lookup yields CDR1 SGHRS and CDR2 YFSETQ. V lost 5 bases to trimming and J lost 2 bases; unmatched junction nucleotides: 7. The CDR3 is 15 amino acids. In DNA, the CDR3 is TGCGCCAGCAGTCCAAGACAGGGGTCCACAGATACGCAGTATTTT. Encoded protein: CASSPRQGSTDTQYF.

This clone appeared once. The genes are TRBV15 and TRBJ1-1; 8 positions agree with TRBD1. Germline V gene data show CDR1 as LNHNV and CDR2 as YYDKDF (reference sequence). After removal of 6 bases from V and 6 bases from J, the junction contained 15 bases not matched to a gene. This CDR3 is 16 amino acids long. The CDR3 here is CATRAGTGGDYAEAFF. CDR3 nucleotide sequence: TGTGCCACCAGAGCGGGGACAGGAGGGGATTATGCTGAAGCTTTCTTT.

This clone was seen a single time. The chain joins TRBV11-2 to TRBJ2-7, with 7 positions matching TRBD2. Trimming took 5 bases from V and 1 from J; bases not matched to a gene: 5. Germline V gene data show CDR1 as SGHAT and CDR2 as FQNNGV. This CDR3 comprises 14 residues. Here the CDR3 reads CASSGGSNSYEQYF. CDR3 nucleotides: TGTGCCAGCAGCGGCGGGAGTAATTCCTACGAGCAGTACTTC.

The J gene is TRBJ2-5, the V gene TRBV7-7; D perhaps matches TRBD2 (7 bases). Germline assignment: CDR1 SSHAT and CDR2 FNYEAQ (reference sequence). Trimming pared 5 bases from V and 5 bases from J, leaving 15 bases between. There are 14 residues in the CDR3. This CDR3 is CASSPEGGRETQYF. The DNA for the CDR3 is TGTGCCAGCAGCCCCGAGGGGGGGCGGGAGACCCAGTACTTC.

The chain links TRBV2 to TRBJ1-5; 8 bases line up with TRBD1. The V gene's germline CDR1 is SNHLY and CDR2 FYNNEI. This CDR3 spans 14 amino acids. J lost 5 bases, V lost 7 bases, and 7 bases had no gene match. CDR3 protein: CASNGQGDDQPQHF. The CDR3 DNA reads as TGTGCCAGCAATGGACAGGGCGATGATCAGCCCCAGCATTTT.

The genes are TRBV10-3 and TRBJ1-5; possibly TRBD1 for D (6 bases). The CDR3 loop spans 15 amino acids. Germline-derived CDR1 and CDR2 are ENHRY and SYGVKD. With 5 bases removed from V and 0 bases from J, the gap between germline ends came to 11 bases. CDR3: CAISSGQNSNQPQHF. CDR3 DNA sequence: TGTGCCATCAGTAGCGGACAGAATAGCAATCAGCCCCAGCATTTT.

The CDR3 region is CASSGTGYSNQPQHF. The CDR3 bases are TGTGCCAGCTCTGGGACAGGGTATAGCAATCAGCCCCAGCATTTT. The J gene is TRBJ1-5, the V gene TRBV27; 9 positions match TRBD1. CDR3 length: 15 amino acids. In germline, CDR1 is MNHEY, CDR2 SMNVEV (reference sequence). The junction had 5 bases not matched to a gene; V was cut back by 8 bases and J by 0 bases.

The CDR3 sequence is CSAQAGGGYEQYF. In nucleotides, the CDR3 is TGCAGCGCTCAAGCGGGAGGGGGATACGAGCAGTACTTC. The chain carries TRBV29-1 and TRBJ2-7; 10 bases line up with TRBD2. The CDR3 extends over 13 amino acids. V was clipped by 7 bases and J by 4 bases; unmatched bases: 7. Germline V gene lookup returns CDR1 SQVTM and CDR2 ANQGSEA.